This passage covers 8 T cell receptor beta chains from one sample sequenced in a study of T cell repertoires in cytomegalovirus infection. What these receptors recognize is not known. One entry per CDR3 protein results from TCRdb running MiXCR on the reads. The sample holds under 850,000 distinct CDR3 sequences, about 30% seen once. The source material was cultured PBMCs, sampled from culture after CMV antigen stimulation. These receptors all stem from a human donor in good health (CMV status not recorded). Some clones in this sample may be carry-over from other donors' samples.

The CDR3 region has the DNA TGTGCCAGCAGCCTTTTTGGGACAGGGGTAAACGAGCAGTACTTC. Protein product: CASSLFGTGVNEQYF. This chain uses TRBV7-9 with TRBJ2-7; 10 nucleotides match TRBD1. Germline V CDR1 and CDR2: SEHNR, FQNEAQ (reference sequence). This CDR3 comprises 15 residues. V was pared by 5 bases and J by 5 bases, with 9 bases of the junction left unmatched.

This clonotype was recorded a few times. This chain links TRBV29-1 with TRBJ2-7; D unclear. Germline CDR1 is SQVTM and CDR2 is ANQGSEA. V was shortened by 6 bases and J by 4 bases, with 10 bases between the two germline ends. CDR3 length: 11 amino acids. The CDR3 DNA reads TGCAGCGTGGCTTGGGATTACGAGCAGTACTTC. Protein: CSVAWDYEQYF.

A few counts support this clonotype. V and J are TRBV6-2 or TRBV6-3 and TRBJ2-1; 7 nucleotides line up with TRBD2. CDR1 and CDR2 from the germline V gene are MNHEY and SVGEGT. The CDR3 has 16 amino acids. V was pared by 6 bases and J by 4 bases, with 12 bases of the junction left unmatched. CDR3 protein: CASRPRGGILYNEQFF. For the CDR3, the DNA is TGTGCCAGCAGACCCCGGGGAGGGATTCTTTACAATGAGCAGTTCTTC.

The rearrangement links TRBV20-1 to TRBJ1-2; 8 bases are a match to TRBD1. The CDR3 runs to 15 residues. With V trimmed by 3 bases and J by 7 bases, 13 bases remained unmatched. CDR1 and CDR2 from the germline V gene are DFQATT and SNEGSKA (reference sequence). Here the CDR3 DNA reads TGCAGTGCTAGGCCAGGGACAGGCCCGACGGGTGGCTACACCTTC. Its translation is CSARPGTGPTGGYTF.

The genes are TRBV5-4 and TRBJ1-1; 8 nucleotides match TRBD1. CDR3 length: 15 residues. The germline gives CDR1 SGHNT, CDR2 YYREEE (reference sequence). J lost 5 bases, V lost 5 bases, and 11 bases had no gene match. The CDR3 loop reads CASRSQDRDGTEAFF. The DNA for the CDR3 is TGTGCCAGCAGATCCCAGGACAGGGATGGGACTGAAGCTTTCTTT.

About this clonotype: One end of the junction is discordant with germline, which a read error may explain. The CDR3 region has the DNA TGTGCCAGCAGGGAAGGGGGATTTAATGAAAAACTGTTTTTT. It yields the protein CASREGGFNEKLFF. The rearrangement links TRBV6-1 to TRBJ1-4, with a possible D match to TRBD1 (6 bases). The CDR3 is made up of 14 amino acids. Germline CDR1 reads MNHNS; CDR2 reads SASEGT.

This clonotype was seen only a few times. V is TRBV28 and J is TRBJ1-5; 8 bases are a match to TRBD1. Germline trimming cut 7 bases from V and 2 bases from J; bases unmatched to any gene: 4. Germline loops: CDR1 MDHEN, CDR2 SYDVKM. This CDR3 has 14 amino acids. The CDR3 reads CASNLDRGNQPQHF. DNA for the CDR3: TGTGCCAGCAACCTGGACAGGGGCAATCAGCCCCAGCATTTT.

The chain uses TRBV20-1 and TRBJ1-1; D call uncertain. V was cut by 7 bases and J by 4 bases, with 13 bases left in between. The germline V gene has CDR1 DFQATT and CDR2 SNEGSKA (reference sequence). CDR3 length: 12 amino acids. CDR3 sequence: CSGKTASTEAFF. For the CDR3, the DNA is TGCAGTGGTAAGACCGCGAGCACTGAAGCTTTCTTT.